What follows describes a single T cell receptor (beta chain). Assignment of participants to cohorts was predicated upon participant-reported clinical history. Measured with immunoSEQ multiplex PCR; TCRdb has only the in-frame clones, and not every one. The data show about 240,000 clones, approximately 90% seen once. The sample comes from a study of blood T cell repertoires in COVID-19. The TCR sequence derives from a man aged 40-50 years who had recovered from COVID-19. The specimen sequenced was PBMCs or T cells enriched from blood (not recorded which).

The CDR3 protein is CASSLASHQETQYF. As DNA, the CDR3 is TGTGCCAGCAGCTTAGCTAGCCACCAAGAGACCCAGTACTTC. The rearrangement joins TRBV7-9 to TRBJ2-5, with D unclear. CDR1 SEHNR and CDR2 FQNEAQ come from the germline V gene (reference sequence). The CDR3 covers 14 residues. Trimming removed 0 bases from V and 0 bases from J, with 5 bases in between.